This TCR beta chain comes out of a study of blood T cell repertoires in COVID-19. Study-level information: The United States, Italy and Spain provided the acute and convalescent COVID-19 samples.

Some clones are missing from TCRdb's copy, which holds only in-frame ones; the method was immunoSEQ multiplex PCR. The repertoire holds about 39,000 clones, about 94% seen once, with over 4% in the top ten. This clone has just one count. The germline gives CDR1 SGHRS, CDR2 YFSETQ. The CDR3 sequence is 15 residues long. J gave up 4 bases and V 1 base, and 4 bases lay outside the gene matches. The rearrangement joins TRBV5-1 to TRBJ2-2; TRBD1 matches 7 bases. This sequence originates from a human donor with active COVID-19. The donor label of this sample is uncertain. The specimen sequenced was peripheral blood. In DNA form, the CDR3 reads TGCGCCAGCAGCTTGACAGGGGTTGGCACCGGGGAGCTGTTTTTT. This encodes CASSLTGVGTGELFF. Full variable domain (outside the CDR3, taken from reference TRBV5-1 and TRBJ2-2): KAGVTQTPRYLIKTRGQQVTLSCSPISGHRSVSWYQQTPGQGLQFLFEYFSETQRNKGNFPGRFSGRQFSNSRSEMNVSTLELGDSALYLCASSLTGVGTGELFFGEGSRLTVL.